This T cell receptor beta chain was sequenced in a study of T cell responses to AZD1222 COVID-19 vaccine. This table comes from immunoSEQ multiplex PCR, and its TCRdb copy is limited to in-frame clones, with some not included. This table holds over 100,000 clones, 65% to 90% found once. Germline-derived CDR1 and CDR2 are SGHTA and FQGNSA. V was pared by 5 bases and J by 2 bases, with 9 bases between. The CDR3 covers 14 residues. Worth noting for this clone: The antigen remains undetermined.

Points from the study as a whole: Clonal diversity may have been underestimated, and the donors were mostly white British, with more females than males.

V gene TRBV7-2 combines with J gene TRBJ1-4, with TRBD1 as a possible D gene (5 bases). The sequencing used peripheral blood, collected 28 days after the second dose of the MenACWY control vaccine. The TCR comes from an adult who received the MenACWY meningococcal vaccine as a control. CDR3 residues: CASSPGPTNEKLFF. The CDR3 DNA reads TGTGCCAGCAGCCCGGGACCCACTAATGAAAAACTGTTTTTT. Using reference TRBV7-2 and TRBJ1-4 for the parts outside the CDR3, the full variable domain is GAGVSQSPSNKVTEKGKDVELRCDPISGHTALYWYRQSLGQGLEFLIYFQGNSAPDKSGLPSDRFSAERTGGSVSTLTIQRTQQEDSAVYLCASSPGPTNEKLFFGSGTQLSVL.